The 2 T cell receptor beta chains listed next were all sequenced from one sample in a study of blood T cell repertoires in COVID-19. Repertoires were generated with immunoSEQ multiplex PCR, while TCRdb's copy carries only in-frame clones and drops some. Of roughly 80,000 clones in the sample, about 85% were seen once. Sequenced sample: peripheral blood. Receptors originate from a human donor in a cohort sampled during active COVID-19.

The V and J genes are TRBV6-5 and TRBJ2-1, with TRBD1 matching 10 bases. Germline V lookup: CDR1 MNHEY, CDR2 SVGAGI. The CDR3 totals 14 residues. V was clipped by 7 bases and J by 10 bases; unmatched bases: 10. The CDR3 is CASNERGQGHEQFF. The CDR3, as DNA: TGTGCCAGCAACGAAAGGGGACAGGGGCACGAGCAGTTCTTC.

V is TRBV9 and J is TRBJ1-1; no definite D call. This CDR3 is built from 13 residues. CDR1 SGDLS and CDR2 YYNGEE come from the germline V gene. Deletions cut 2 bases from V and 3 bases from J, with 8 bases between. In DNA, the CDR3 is TGTGCCAGCAGCGTCGGCAGCGACACTGAAGCTTTCTTT. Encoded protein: CASSVGSDTEAFF.